This TCR beta chain stems from a study of response to subunit inactivated influenza vaccine. Via MiXCR, TCRdb re-called the RT-PCR reads, giving one row per CDR3 protein. The sample lists about 500,000 distinct CDR3 sequences; 16% were seen once. Points from the study as a whole: There was a suggestion from the authors that each seasonal influenza vaccination recruits few new T cells.

This clonotype has just one count. Its specificity is not known. The germline V gene encodes CDR1 LGHDT and CDR2 YNNKEL (reference sequence). The V gene lost 9 bases and the J gene lost 2 bases, with 14 bases spanning the gap. This CDR3 is 13 amino acids long. J is TRBJ2-7 and V is TRBV3-1; D unresolved. The source was CD4+ T cells sorted from PBMCs, collected around 25 months after vaccination. The receptor comes from a man aged 45 to 75 who received an inactivated influenza vaccine. The CDR3 here is CARSTLPPYEQYF. CDR3 DNA sequence: TGTGCCAGGTCGACTTTGCCGCCCTACGAGCAGTACTTC.